The rows below give T cell receptor beta chains drawn from one sample of a study of a mutant IDH1 vaccine in newly diagnosed glioma. Which antigens these TCRs recognize remains unknown. The data were produced by immunoSEQ multiplex PCR, yet TCRdb's version contains in-frame clones alone and is incomplete. The sample yields roughly 52,000 clones, approximately 80% seen once. The sample was PBMCs, taken from a glioma patient whose treatment included an IDH1 peptide vaccine. These receptors were obtained from a man aged 35 to 55 with glioma. CDR3s include the opening cysteine and the closing phenylalanine or tryptophan. A D gene is named only where the DNA matches it firmly. Clone size is not always given. Where it is, it says once, few, many or a class for expanded clones.

cdr3_length,d_call,v_call,j_call,clone_size,cdr3_nt,cdr3_aa
16,-,TRBV11-3,TRBJ2-2,-,TGTGCCAGCAGCTTAGTCGCGCACCAGAACACCGGGGAGCTGTTTTTT,CASSLVAHQNTGELFF
15,TRBD2,TRBV11-3,TRBJ2-3,-,TGTGCCAGCAGCCGGGGCGGGAGGGCCGCAGATACGCAGTATTTT,CASSRGGRAADTQYF
15,TRBD2,TRBV7-9,TRBJ2-1,-,TGTGCCAGCAGCCCAGGACTAGCGGGAGGGTATGAGCAGTTCTTC,CASSPGLAGGYEQFF
15,-,TRBV6-1,TRBJ2-7,-,TGTGCCAGCAGTGCCGAGAGGGTCATCGGCTACGAGCAGTACTTC,CASSAERVIGYEQYF
17,TRBD2,TRBV9,TRBJ2-1,-,TGTGCCAGCAGCGTAGTGGCTAGCGGCCCTGCAGGGAATGAGCAGTTCTTC,CASSVVASGPAGNEQFF
16,TRBD1,TRBV5-1,TRBJ1-5,-,TGCGCCAGCAGCCTCGGGACAGGGGGTCCCAATCAGCCCCAGCATTTT,CASSLGTGGPNQPQHF
13,TRBD1,TRBV19,TRBJ2-4,-,TGTGCCAGTAGAACAGACAGGGGGCACATTCAGTACTTC,CASRTDRGHIQYF
15,TRBD1,TRBV2,TRBJ1-1,-,TGTGCCAGCAAAAGGGACAGGGGAGAAGGGGCTGAAGCTTTCTTT,CASKRDRGEGAEAFF
15,TRBD2,TRBV5-1,TRBJ2-1,few,TGCGCCAGCAGCTTGAGTGTTAGCGGGACCAATGAGCAGTTCTTC,CASSLSVSGTNEQFF
13,-,TRBV10-2,TRBJ1-1,few,TGCGCCAGCAGTGAGTATCGGTACACTGAAGCTTTCTTT,CASSEYRYTEAFF
15,TRBD2,TRBV7-8,TRBJ2-5,once,TGTGCCAGCAGCTTAAGTAGCGGGAGAGGCGAGACCCAGTACTTC,CASSLSSGRGETQYF
12,-,TRBV6-6,TRBJ1-2,-,TGTGCCAGCAGGAGGGAAGGGTATGGCTACACCTTC,CASRREGYGYTF
17,TRBD2,TRBV5-1,TRBJ2-3,-,TGCGCCAGCAGCTTGACGACCAGCGGGAGGAGAATCGATACGCAGTATTTT,CASSLTTSGRRIDTQYF
15,-,TRBV11-3,TRBJ1-2,-,TGTGCCAGCAGCCCAGGTCCCAGGGACGACTATGGCTACACCTTC,CASSPGPRDDYGYTF
15,-,TRBV25-1,TRBJ1-1,-,TGTGCCAGCAGTGAATCTCTCGGCGGGGACACTGAAGCTTTCTTT,CASSESLGGDTEAFF
13,-,TRBV4-3,TRBJ1-2,-,TGCGCCAGCAGCCCCGACGGTCCCCGGGGCTACACCTTC,CASSPDGPRGYTF
12,-,TRBV7-2,TRBJ2-1,-,TGTGCCAGCAGTTATACCAGCCCCGGGCAGTTCTTC,CASSYTSPGQFF
15,TRBD2,TRBV5-4,TRBJ2-1,-,TGTGCCAGCAGCTTGGCCACTAGCGGGAACAATGAGCAGTTCTTC,CASSLATSGNNEQFF
14,-,TRBV7-2,TRBJ1-2,-,TGTGCCAGCAGCCTCGGCGGGGGCACCAATGGCTACACCTTC,CASSLGGGTNGYTF
17,-,TRBV5-1,TRBJ2-1,-,TGCGCCAGCAGCCCTGATCCTTTCCGGGACTCATCGAATGAGCAGTTCTTC,CASSPDPFRDSSNEQFF
15,-,TRBV5-5,TRBJ1-3,-,-,CASSFGAGSGNTIYF